These T cell receptor beta chains were read from a single sample in a study of T cells in Graves' hyperthyroidism and ophthalmopathy. MiXCR, run by TCRdb on the multiplex PCR reads, gives a single entry per CDR3 protein. The sample has roughly 570,000 distinct CDR3 sequences; 15% to 19% are singletons. Source material: blood. The source of these receptors is a woman in her twenties or thirties with Graves' hyperthyroidism. Both conserved end residues are part of each CDR3. Each record gives: V gene, CDR3 protein.

TRBV27,CASSLYREDYGYTF
TRBV7-3,CASSPWRAATGELFF
TRBV7-9,CAELTRGGYNERFF
TRBV6-1,CASRGTGWSSGANVLTF
TRBV9,CASSVEYGEKLFF
TRBV24-1,CATSDRTGSGETQYF
TRBV7-8,CASSRQGSPYEQYF
TRBV15,CATSRDRGPYEQYF
TRBV29-1,CSVEPDGAPQETQYF
TRBV7-9,CASSLEITTSGSTYNEQFF
TRBV12-3/TRBV12-4,CASTLNGQINYGYTF
TRBV7-9,CASSARLAVVSEQYF
TRBV5-1,CASSLQGPGGETQYF
TRBV4-1,CASSQAPPRIGSSYNEQFF
TRBV2,CASNPDRTGWNTEAFF
TRBV7-9,CASGVPGAAGEAFF
TRBV7-8,CASRLTLGGKQYF
TRBV15,CATSRDLGGHTNTEAFF
TRBV28,CATQPSYNEQFF
TRBV27,CASSPRQGLYEQYF
TRBV11-2,CASSVQGAKNEKLFF
TRBV11-3,CASSPGTSGRGNEQFF
TRBV7-9,CASSPQVITTEAFF
TRBV7-9,CASSGPGLAGEQFF
TRBV28,CASSFPGGADYGYTF
TRBV28,CASSVPTSPVTGELFF
TRBV7-8,CASSLRTDQPQHF
TRBV11-2,CASSWGTSYNEQFF